Below are 18 T cell receptor beta chains sequenced from a single sample in a study of cytomegalovirus exposure and HLA in healthy donors. The PCR contained 60 Vbeta and 13 Jbeta primers. TCRdb's copy holds only in-frame clones and misses some; the assay was immunoSEQ multiplex PCR. The table lists over 70,000 clones, approximately 63% of them singletons. The specimen sequenced was PBMCs. The receptors were gathered from a woman in her forties or fifties in good health and CMV-seropositive.

This rearrangement joins TRBV15 to TRBJ2-1, with D maybe TRBD2 (5 bases). V lost 4 bases and J 7 bases, leaving 17 bases between the germline ends. From germline, CDR1 is LNHNV and CDR2 YYDKDF (reference sequence). This CDR3 is built from 15 residues. CDR3 in amino acids: CATSNLGLTSNEQFF. As DNA, the CDR3 is TGTGCCACCAGCAACCTCGGTCTTACTAGTAATGAGCAGTTCTTC.

The chain couples TRBV9 to TRBJ2-3; 7 bases are a match to TRBD1. Germline CDR1 is SGDLS and CDR2 is YYNGEE. Germline trimming cut 3 bases from V and 1 base from J; bases unmatched to any gene: 5. This CDR3 comprises 15 residues. The CDR3 protein is CASSDPGTGTDTQYF. CDR3 bases: TGTGCCAGCAGCGACCCCGGGACAGGCACAGATACGCAGTATTTT.

This clone showed up many times. The chain is built from TRBV5-1 and TRBJ2-7, with a possible D match to TRBD1 (6 bases). CDR1 and CDR2 (germline): SGHRS, YFSETQ. Trimming left V 0 bases short and J 3 bases short, with 10 bases between. The CDR3 extends over 14 amino acids. CDR3 sequence reads: CASSLVSQGYEQYF. The CDR3 coding sequence is TGCGCCAGCAGCTTGGTTTCACAGGGCTACGAGCAGTACTTC. Combining the CDR3 with reference TRBV5-1 and TRBJ2-7 gives the whole variable domain KAGVTQTPRYLIKTRGQQVTLSCSPISGHRSVSWYQQTPGQGLQFLFEYFSETQRNKGNFPGRFSGRQFSNSRSEMNVSTLELGDSALYLCASSLVSQGYEQYFGPGTRLTVT.

This clone was observed once. V is TRBV18 and J is TRBJ2-7; weak D call: TRBD2 (5 bases). The V gene lost 4 bases and the J gene lost 6 bases, with 19 bases spanning the gap. The CDR3 has 15 residues. Looked up from germline, CDR1 is KGHSH and CDR2 is LQKENI. CDR3 in DNA: TGTGCCAGCTCACGCGATTATGGGTTGGACTGCGAGCAGTACTTC. It is translated as CASSRDYGLDCEQYF.

This clone was seen a single time. The rearrangement links TRBV7-2 to TRBJ2-3; 9 nucleotides line up with TRBD2. V lost 6 bases, J lost 1 base, and 11 bases stayed unmatched. This CDR3 region has 17 residues. CDR1 is SGHTA and CDR2 is FQGNSA in the germline V gene. CDR3 sequence (DNA): TGTGCCAGCAGTCCGAGGCAAGCGGGAGGTCGCACAGATACGCAGTATTTT. It encodes CASSPRQAGGRTDTQYF. The full variable domain, completed using reference TRBV7-2 and TRBJ2-3, is GAGVSQSPSNKVTEKGKDVELRCDPISGHTALYWYRQSLGQGLEFLIYFQGNSAPDKSGLPSDRFSAERTGGSVSTLTIQRTQQEDSAVYLCASSPRQAGGRTDTQYFGPGTRLTVL.

There are a few counts of this clone. This chain uses TRBV27 with TRBJ2-3, with a weak D call TRBD2 (5 bases). Germline loops: CDR1 MNHEY, CDR2 SMNVEV (reference sequence). This CDR3 has 14 amino acids. V was clipped by 2 bases and J by 0 bases, with 6 bases between them. This chain's CDR3 is CASSLSGSTDTQYF. CDR3 nucleotide sequence: TGTGCCAGCAGTTTAAGCGGTAGCACAGATACGCAGTATTTT.

This clone was counted a single time. The V and J genes are TRBV6-1 and TRBJ2-3, with 9 positions matching TRBD1. The CDR3 runs 15 residues. Germline CDR1 reads MNHNS; CDR2 reads SASEGT. V lost 5 bases and J lost 2; bases outside the gene matches: 5. CDR3 protein: CASSPQGALTDTQYF. The CDR3 DNA reads TGTGCCAGCAGTCCACAGGGGGCCCTCACAGATACGCAGTATTTT.

Judged by abundance, this clone is medium-sized (0.01 to 0.1%). The CDR3 DNA sequence: TGCGCCAGCAGCCAAGATCCTTGGTCACGGGACTCATATCAGCCCCAGCATTTT. Translated: CASSQDPWSRDSYQPQHF. The rearrangement links TRBV4-3 to TRBJ1-5, with D possibly matching TRBD1 (5 bases). V gave up 0 bases and J gave up 5 bases, with 20 bases separating them. Germline values: CDR1 LGHNA, CDR2 YSLEER. This CDR3 has 18 amino acids.

The table lists this clone with a few counts. The J gene is TRBJ2-2, the V gene TRBV28, with no clear D. Germline V gene data show CDR1 as MDHEN and CDR2 as SYDVKM. The CDR3 sequence is 12 residues long. The V end lost 3 bases, the J end lost 8 bases, and 7 bases lay between the germline ends. In nucleotides, the CDR3 is TGTGCCAGCAGTTTGAGGCAGGGGGAGCTGTTTTTT. It specifies CASSLRQGELFF.

The chain is built from TRBV7-9 and TRBJ1-2; D might be TRBD1 (6 bases). The germline gives CDR1 SEHNR, CDR2 FQNEAQ (reference sequence). The V end was cut by 5 bases, the J end by 8 bases, with 9 bases between. The CDR3 runs to 11 residues. The CDR3 reads CASSLGQGYTF. The DNA of the CDR3 is TGTGCCAGCAGCCTCGGACAGGGCTACACCTTC.

The chain joins TRBV7-2 to TRBJ2-1; 9 nucleotides line up with TRBD2. This CDR3 region has 17 residues. Per germline, CDR1 SGHTA and CDR2 FQGNSA. With 7 bases clipped from V and 5 bases from J, the junction kept 15 bases outside the gene matches. In nucleotides, the CDR3 is TGTGCCAGCACCCTCGTAAGCTATAGCGGGGGAGACAATGAGCAGTTCTTC. Translated: CASTLVSYSGGDNEQFF.

This sequence joins TRBV7-8 and TRBJ2-2, with TRBD1 identical over 8 bases. There are 14 residues in the CDR3. J lost 6 bases, V lost 5 bases, and 5 bases had no gene match. From germline, CDR1 is SGHVS and CDR2 FQNEAQ. CDR3 nucleotide sequence: TGTGCCAGCAGCGCGACAGGGGACCCCGGGGAGCTGTTTTTT. Its protein product is CASSATGDPGELFF.

Judged by abundance, this clone is medium-sized. The chain recombines TRBV4-1 with TRBJ1-1, with TRBD1 as a possible D gene (6 bases). This CDR3 comprises 17 residues. V lost 2 bases and J 1 base, leaving 17 bases between the germline ends. The germline V gene encodes CDR1 MGHRA and CDR2 YSYEKL. CDR3 DNA sequence: TGCGCCAGCAGCCAAAGGGGGTGGGGGGGCTCGAACACTGAAGCTTTCTTT. The encoded protein is CASSQRGWGGSNTEAFF.

There are a few counts of this clone. V and J are TRBV6-5 and TRBJ1-2; 9 positions agree with TRBD1. CDR1 MNHEY and CDR2 SVGAGI come from the germline V gene. This CDR3 contains 14 residues. J lost 8 bases, V lost 0 bases, and 4 bases had no gene match. The CDR3 reads CASSYSQGARGYTF. CDR3 in DNA: TGTGCCAGCAGTTACTCACAGGGGGCAAGGGGCTACACCTTC.

The rearrangement links TRBV7-9 to TRBJ2-5, with D unclear. From germline, CDR1 is SEHNR and CDR2 FQNEAQ (reference sequence). The CDR3 runs to 13 residues. Trimming shortened V by 4 bases and J by 2 bases, and 8 bases separated the two germline ends. The CDR3 nucleotides read TGTGCCAGCAGCTATGGAGTTCAAGAGACCCAGTACTTC. Translation: CASSYGVQETQYF.

Concerning this clone: In the same sample, other DNA sequences code for this CDR3. This chain connects TRBV5-4 to TRBJ2-5; D possibly corresponds to TRBD1 (5 bases). Germline V gene data show CDR1 as SGHNT and CDR2 as YYREEE (reference sequence). CDR3 length: 13 residues. With 1 base removed from V and 2 bases from J, the gap between germline ends came to 6 bases. The CDR3 DNA is TGTGCCAGCAGCTTGCAGGGACAAGAGACCCAGTACTTC. This codes for CASSLQGQETQYF.

This clone was seen a few times. The V call is TRBV5-4, the J call TRBJ1-5; D is uncertain. The CDR3 is 13 amino acids. CDR1 and CDR2 from the germline V gene are SGHNT and YYREEE (reference sequence). Trimming cost V 4 bases and J 6 bases, with 11 bases left between them. The DNA for the CDR3 is TGTGCCAGCAGCACGGAGGGTGGTCAGCCCCAGCATTTT. This encodes CASSTEGGQPQHF.

This clone was counted between two and nine times. This chain connects TRBV6-6 to TRBJ1-3; TRBD1 agrees at 7 bases. From germline, CDR1 is MNHNY and CDR2 SVGAGI (reference sequence). J was trimmed by 2 bases and V by 2 bases; bases with no gene match: 6. This CDR3 spans 16 amino acids. The CDR3 DNA sequence: TGTGCCAGCAGTTACGCCTCAGGGGGAGCTGGAAACACCATATATTTT. This encodes CASSYASGGAGNTIYF.